What follows are 4 T cell receptor beta chains derived from one specimen sequenced in a study of T cells after yellow fever vaccination. TCRdb ran MiXCR on the 5' RACE reads and lists one entry per CDR3 protein. The repertoire holds around 260,000 distinct CDR3 sequences, with around 4.9% as singletons. Sequencing used CD4+ T cells sorted from PBMCs, obtained on the day of the yellow fever booster vaccination. These receptors were obtained from a man younger than 35 who received the YFV17D yellow fever vaccine.

There are a few counts of this clonotype. The chain has TRBV5-1 and TRBJ1-1; 7 bases map to TRBD1. This CDR3 contains 14 residues. Trimming at V came to 0 bases and at J to 7 bases, leaving 6 bases not matched to a gene. Per the germline V gene, CDR1 is SGHRS and CDR2 is YFSETQ. CDR3 DNA sequence: TGCGCCAGCAGCTTGGGACAGGGAGTCGGTGAAGCTTTCTTT. Its translation: CASSLGQGVGEAFF.

This clonotype was counted only a few times. This chain links TRBV12-3 or TRBV12-4 with TRBJ1-6; 7 bases are shared with TRBD1. After removal of 5 bases from V and 7 bases from J, the junction contained 8 bases not matched to a gene. CDR3 length: 15 residues. The CDR3: CASSQRDRANSPLHF. CDR3 bases: TGTGCCAGCAGTCAAAGGGACAGAGCCAATTCACCCCTCCACTTT.

The V and J genes are TRBV19 and TRBJ2-1; 10 nucleotides align to TRBD2. Looked up from germline, CDR1 is LNHDA and CDR2 is SQIVND (reference sequence). With 8 bases clipped from V and 5 bases from J, the junction kept 9 bases outside the gene matches. This CDR3 spans 15 amino acids. The CDR3 is CASRGGLAMDNEQFF. DNA for the CDR3: TGTGCCAGTCGGGGGGGACTAGCGATGGACAATGAGCAGTTCTTC.

In this sample, this clonotype turned up many times. The J gene is TRBJ1-2, the V gene TRBV3-1; tentatively, D is TRBD1 (6 bases). Germline V gives CDR1 LGHDT, CDR2 YNNKEL (reference sequence). This CDR3 comprises 15 residues. Trimming cost V 3 bases and J 3 bases, with 14 bases left between them. The CDR3 bases are TGTGCCAGCAGCCACCGTTTTAAGGGGGACTATGGCTACACCTTC. Translated, it gives CASSHRFKGDYGYTF.